The T cell receptor beta chain described here comes from a study of identical twins. V lost 7 bases, J lost 0 bases, and 18 bases lay in between. Looked up from germline, CDR1 is MNHNS and CDR2 is SASEGT. CDR3 length equals 16 residues. General study points: There were fewer insertions in abundant cord blood beta clonotypes, but memory repertoires showed no such pattern. Twins showed weaker excess sharing in their beta out-of-frame sequences.

Template switching added a universal primer site; cDNA carried unique molecular identifiers. TCRdb ran MiXCR on the 5' RACE reads and lists one entry per CDR3 protein. Of hundreds of thousands of distinct CDR3 sequences detected, roughly an eighth appear once; the ten largest clones hold about 1.5%. Remarks on this clonotype: The antigen is not known.

These data were also reused for a study on yellow fever vaccine responses in identical twins.

This TCR came from a young woman in good health. J is TRBJ1-2 and V is TRBV6-1; D gene ambiguous. Sequences were obtained from PBMCs. The CDR3 region is CASTSSLMLTNYGYTF. The CDR3 region has the DNA TGTGCCAGCACCTCGTCGTTAATGCTTACTAACTATGGCTACACCTTC.